This entry lists 20 T cell receptor beta chains sequenced from one sample in a study of shared clonotypes between healthy human individuals. Some clones are missing from TCRdb's copy, which holds only in-frame ones; the method was immunoSEQ multiplex PCR. Counted here are 1.6 million or so clones, approximately 98.5% occurring once; the ten biggest clones make up approximately 0.4%. Sequencing was carried out using naive CD4+ T cells sorted from blood. As to subset: CD45RA+ positively selected. Source of these receptors: a man aged 25-45 years in good health.

This sequence joins TRBV4-2 and TRBJ2-1, with unresolved D. The germline V gene encodes CDR1 LGHNA and CDR2 YNFKEQ. The ends were cut back, 1 base at V and 7 bases at J, with 11 bases in the middle. The CDR3 extends over 14 amino acids. Written as DNA, the CDR3 is TGTGCCAGCAGCCAAGGAAAGTCTCTTAATGAGCAGTTCTTC. Amino acids: CASSQGKSLNEQFF.

J is TRBJ1-2 and V is TRBV10-2, with a tentative D call TRBD1 (5 bases). This CDR3 is 13 amino acids long. Trimming shortened V by 2 bases and J by 4 bases, and 8 bases separated the two germline ends. The germline gives CDR1 WSHSY, CDR2 SAAADI. CDR3 protein: CASSEDGTYGYTF. The CDR3 DNA follows: TGCGCCAGCAGTGAGGACGGGACCTATGGCTACACCTTC.

The chain recombines TRBV19 with TRBJ2-1, with 11 bases identical to TRBD2. After removal of 3 bases from V and 8 bases from J, the junction contained 6 bases not matched to a gene. Germline V CDR1 and CDR2: LNHDA, SQIVND (reference sequence). There are 15 residues in the CDR3. CDR3 protein: CASSISSGRTDEQFF. The CDR3 DNA reads as TGTGCCAGTAGTATTTCTAGCGGGAGGACCGATGAGCAGTTCTTC.

V gene TRBV7-8 combines with J gene TRBJ2-2; no definite D call. The CDR3 sequence is 12 residues long. In germline, CDR1 is SGHVS, CDR2 FQNEAQ. The V end lost 6 bases, the J end lost 6 bases, and 8 bases lay between the germline ends. The CDR3 here is CASSRRAGELFF. The CDR3 nucleotides read TGTGCCAGCAGTAGGCGAGCCGGGGAGCTGTTTTTT.

The chain carries TRBV11-2 and TRBJ2-3; D possibly corresponds to TRBD1 (5 bases). Germline V CDR1 and CDR2: SGHAT, FQNNGV. V lost 1 base and J 10 bases, leaving 6 bases between the germline ends. The CDR3 runs 11 residues. The CDR3 bases are TGTGCCAGCAGCTTAGGGGGCCCGCAGTATTTT. Translated, it gives CASSLGGPQYF.

The chain couples TRBV7-9 to TRBJ2-7; D is perhaps TRBD1 or TRBD2 (6 bases each). With 4 bases removed from V and 4 bases from J, the gap between germline ends came to 26 bases. CDR1 is SEHNR, CDR2 FQNEAQ, per germline (reference sequence). CDR3 length: 18 amino acids. This CDR3 reads CASSYLEGRAGANYEQYF. CDR3 sequence (DNA): TGTGCCAGCAGCTACCTGGAGGGGCGGGCAGGGGCCAATTACGAGCAGTACTTC.

This clone has only one observation. V and J are TRBV19 and TRBJ1-5, with 7 nucleotides matching TRBD1. CDR3 size: 14 residues. The germline V gene encodes CDR1 LNHDA and CDR2 SQIVND (reference sequence). Trimming cost V 5 bases and J 2 bases; bases outside gene matches: 3. CDR3 in DNA: TGTGCCAGTAGTTACAGGGGAGGCAATCAGCCCCAGCATTTT. This translates into CASSYRGGNQPQHF.

In regard to this clone: Other DNA sequences in this specimen translate into the identical CDR3. The CDR3 region is CASSPRNTEAFF. The CDR3 DNA reads as TGTGCCAGTAGTCCTCGGAACACTGAAGCTTTCTTT. The chain combines TRBV19 with TRBJ1-1; the D is unclear. In germline, CDR1 is LNHDA, CDR2 SQIVND (reference sequence). CDR3 length: 12 amino acids. V was trimmed by 5 bases and J by 1 base, leaving 5 bases between them. Based on the CDR3 plus reference TRBV19 and TRBJ1-1, the full variable domain is DGGITQSPKYLFRKEGQNVTLSCEQNLNHDAMYWYRQDPGQGLRLIYYSQIVNDFQKGDIAEGYSVSREKKESFPLTVTSAQKNPTAFYLCASSPRNTEAFFGQGTRLTVV.

The chain couples TRBV6-1 to TRBJ2-7; 10 nucleotides agree with TRBD1. The V and J ends lost 4 bases and 5 bases, in that order; junction bases with no gene match: 8. The CDR3 spans 15 residues. Germline CDR1 is MNHNS and CDR2 is SASEGT. CDR3 residues: CASSGPDRGYDEQYF. In DNA form, the CDR3 reads TGTGCCAGCAGTGGCCCGGACAGGGGGTACGACGAGCAGTACTTC.

In its sample, this clone was seen once. The chain couples TRBV28 to TRBJ2-7; D is perhaps TRBD2 (6 bases). CDR3 length equals 14 residues. V lost 6 bases and J 0 bases, leaving 12 bases between the germline ends. Germline loops: CDR1 MDHEN, CDR2 SYDVKM. CDR3 amino acids: CASRYGGSSYEQYF. The CDR3 DNA reads TGTGCCAGCAGATACGGGGGTAGCTCCTACGAGCAGTACTTC.

In nucleotides, the CDR3 is TGTGCCAGCACCAACGACCCAGGGGTATATGGCTACACCTTC. It yields the protein CASTNDPGVYGYTF. This chain uses TRBV6-5 with TRBJ1-2; the D gene is possibly TRBD1 (6 bases). Germline assignment: CDR1 MNHEY and CDR2 SVGAGI. This CDR3 spans 14 amino acids. Trimming cost V 7 bases and J 5 bases, with 17 bases left between them.

The rearrangement joins TRBV4-1 to TRBJ1-2; maybe TRBD1 (6 bases). Looked up from germline, CDR1 is MGHRA and CDR2 is YSYEKL. Trimming pared 3 bases from V and 5 bases from J, leaving 10 bases between. This CDR3 has 13 residues. The CDR3 is CASSQIDRYGYTF. The CDR3 region has the DNA TGCGCCAGCAGCCAGATCGACAGGTATGGCTACACCTTC.

The V and J genes are TRBV27 and TRBJ2-1; the D gene is possibly TRBD2 (6 bases). There are 15 residues in the CDR3. V lost 5 bases and J lost 3, with 14 bases in between. In germline, CDR1 is MNHEY, CDR2 SMNVEV (reference sequence). The CDR3 region is CASSPQWTNYNEQFF. In DNA, the CDR3 is TGTGCCAGCAGTCCCCAATGGACTAACTACAATGAGCAGTTCTTC.

The chain has TRBV2 and TRBJ2-1; 10 bases are a match to TRBD1. The V gene's germline CDR1 is SNHLY and CDR2 FYNNEI. Trimming took 1 base from V and 0 from J; bases not matched to a gene: 18. The CDR3 loop spans 22 amino acids. The DNA for the CDR3 is TGTGCCAGCAGTGAAGACGCCCATTCCCCCCCGCGGGACAGGGGCTCCTACAATGAGCAGTTCTTC. Amino acids: CASSEDAHSPPRDRGSYNEQFF.

As to this clone: Other DNA variants within this sample encode the same CDR3. J is TRBJ2-6 and V is TRBV29-1; D remains ambiguous. Germline-derived CDR1 and CDR2 are SQVTM and ANQGSEA. The CDR3 length is 13 residues. Trimming took off 4 bases at V and 0 bases at J, with 4 bases between the two ends. The CDR3 bases are TGCAGCGTTGGTAGCTCTGGGGCCAACGTCCTGACTTTC. Protein product: CSVGSSGANVLTF.

As for this clone: Within the sample, other DNA sequences also encode this same CDR3. V is TRBV10-3 and J is TRBJ2-5; D uncertain. The germline gives CDR1 ENHRY, CDR2 SYGVKD. V was shortened by 6 bases and J by 5 bases, with 10 bases between the two germline ends. The CDR3 sequence is 12 residues long. This CDR3 reads CAISPGVETQYF. Here the CDR3 DNA reads TGTGCCATCAGCCCCGGTGTGGAGACCCAGTACTTC.

The chain joins TRBV5-1 to TRBJ2-5; 7 bases match TRBD2. This CDR3 contains 13 residues. In germline, CDR1 is SGHRS, CDR2 YFSETQ. The V gene end was trimmed by 7 bases and the J gene end by 5 bases; junction bases not matched to a gene: 8. CDR3 protein: CASVQREGETQYF. The DNA for the CDR3 is TGCGCCAGCGTCCAGCGGGAAGGCGAGACCCAGTACTTC. The full variable domain, with the rest looked up from reference TRBV5-1 and TRBJ2-5, is KAGVTQTPRYLIKTRGQQVTLSCSPISGHRSVSWYQQTPGQGLQFLFEYFSETQRNKGNFPGRFSGRQFSNSRSEMNVSTLELGDSALYLCASVQREGETQYFGPGTRLLVL.

The chain employs TRBV7-8 and TRBJ2-1, with D perhaps TRBD1 (6 bases). CDR1 and CDR2 (germline): SGHVS, FQNEAQ. CDR3 length: 12 residues. The V gene lost 5 bases and the J gene lost 8 bases, with 10 bases spanning the gap. The CDR3 DNA reads as TGTGCCAGCAGCGGAGCAGGGGATGAGCAGTTCTTC. It yields the protein CASSGAGDEQFF.

The chain couples TRBV7-8 to TRBJ2-3; D remains ambiguous. Germline CDR1 and CDR2: SGHVS and FQNEAQ. This CDR3 spans 15 amino acids. Trimming left V 5 bases short and J 1 base short, with 13 bases between. In nucleotides, the CDR3 is TGTGCCAGCAGCCAGGCTTATAAACGCACAGATACGCAGTATTTT. Translation: CASSQAYKRTDTQYF.

The chain is built from TRBV25-1 and TRBJ2-5; D gene uncertain. The V end lost 5 bases, the J end lost 7 bases, and 20 bases lay between the germline ends. This CDR3 has 15 residues. Germline V gene sequence: CDR1 MGHDK, CDR2 SYGVNS. CDR3 region: CASSPLGEATGTQYF. The CDR3 DNA reads TGTGCCAGCAGTCCCCTAGGCGAGGCTACTGGGACCCAGTACTTC. Looking up the rest from reference TRBV25-1 and TRBJ2-5 gives the full variable domain: EADIYQTPRYLVIGTGKKITLECSQTMGHDKMYWYQQDPGMELHLIHYSYGVNSTEKGDLSSESTVSRIRTEHFPLTLESARPSHTSQYLCASSPLGEATGTQYFGPGTRLLVL.